The 18 T cell receptor beta chains listed next were all sequenced from one sample in a study of blood T cell repertoires in COVID-19. Clones were sequenced by immunoSEQ multiplex PCR, and TCRdb holds only the in-frame ones, with some missing. In the table there are 210,000 or so clones, more than 75% of which are singletons. Specimen: peripheral blood. The receptors were sampled from a woman aged 40 to 50 with acute or convalescent COVID-19.

The V gene is TRBV9, the J gene TRBJ2-6; tentatively, D is TRBD2 (5 bases). Germline V gene lookup returns CDR1 SGDLS and CDR2 YYNGEE. Deletions cut 4 bases from V and 0 bases from J, with 14 bases between. CDR3 length equals 17 residues. CDR3 bases: TGTGCCAGCAGCTCCGCGGGCCGCCCCTCTGGGGCCAACGTCCTGACTTTC. It translates to CASSSAGRPSGANVLTF.

The chain links TRBV12-3 or TRBV12-4 to TRBJ2-7; 7 bases align to TRBD1. CDR3 size: 13 residues. V dropped 5 bases and J dropped 6; count of bases not matched to a gene: 7. The CDR3 spells CASSRQGPSEQYF. The CDR3 DNA follows: TGTGCCAGCAGTCGACAGGGCCCGAGCGAGCAGTACTTC.

The chain carries TRBV6-5 and TRBJ1-5; 8 bases map to TRBD1. The germline CDR1 and CDR2 sequences are MNHEY and SVGAGI. This CDR3 has 14 residues. After removal of 6 bases from V and 6 bases from J, the junction contained 7 bases not matched to a gene. The CDR3 DNA is TGTGCCAGCAGAAGGACAGGGTATGGTCAGCCCCAGCATTTT. As protein: CASRRTGYGQPQHF.

The rearrangement joins TRBV15 to TRBJ2-2, with TRBD1 matching over 7 bases. The CDR3 covers 14 residues. With V trimmed by 6 bases and J by 3 bases, 4 bases remained unmatched. CDR1 and CDR2 (germline): LNHNV, YYDKDF (reference sequence). DNA of the CDR3: TGTGCCACCAGGCATACAGGGGACACCGGGGAGCTGTTTTTT. Translation: CATRHTGDTGELFF.

The chain links TRBV29-1 to TRBJ2-3; TRBD2 might be the D (5 bases). This CDR3 has 15 amino acids. Looked up from germline, CDR1 is SQVTM and CDR2 is ANQGSEA. V lost 4 bases and J 0 bases, leaving 14 bases between the germline ends. The CDR3 DNA is TGCAGCGTTGGGCTTGCGGGCTTAAGCACAGATACGCAGTATTTT. Translated: CSVGLAGLSTDTQYF.

This chain joins TRBV7-2 and TRBJ2-7; D is possibly TRBD2 (6 bases). Germline V gives CDR1 SGHTA, CDR2 FQGNSA. V dropped 5 bases and J dropped 0 bases, with 14 bases sitting between them. The CDR3 covers 15 residues. The CDR3 protein is CASSILLGSSYEQYF. The CDR3 coding sequence is TGTGCCAGCAGCATCCTCCTCGGGAGCTCCTACGAGCAGTACTTC.

V and J are TRBV6-2 or TRBV6-3 and TRBJ1-5; possibly TRBD1 for D (5 bases). Germline-derived CDR1 and CDR2 are MNHEY and SVGEGT. The CDR3 extends over 12 amino acids. V was shortened by 2 bases and J by 6 bases, with 5 bases between the two germline ends. The CDR3 is CASSYGAQPQHF. For the CDR3, the DNA is TGTGCCAGCAGTTACGGGGCTCAGCCCCAGCATTTT.

The CDR3 loop is CASSYRLAGYADTQYF. CDR3 nucleotides: TGTGCCAGCAGTTACAGGCTAGCGGGATACGCAGATACGCAGTATTTT. This chain joins TRBV6-5 and TRBJ2-3; 9 bases fit TRBD2. Germline CDR1 is MNHEY and CDR2 is SVGAGI. V was clipped by 2 bases and J by 4 bases; unmatched bases: 7. This CDR3 is built from 16 residues.

The genes are TRBV23-1 and TRBJ1-1, with unresolved D. Being an ORF, TRBV23-1 has a function that is uncertain. Between the trimmed V and J ends, which lost 2 bases and 6 bases, there was a span of 19 bases. This CDR3 has 16 amino acids. The CDR3 region has the DNA TGCGCCAGCAGTCAAAATCCTCCCTGCGGGTGCGCTGAAGCTTTCTTT. Its protein product is CASSQNPPCGCAEAFF.

This chain connects TRBV7-9 to TRBJ2-5; 8 nucleotides agree with TRBD1. The junction had 10 bases not matched to a gene; V was cut back by 5 bases and J by 5 bases. Per the germline V gene, CDR1 is SEHNR and CDR2 is FQNEAQ (reference sequence). The CDR3 is made up of 15 amino acids. The CDR3 nucleotides read TGTGCCAGCAGCCCCACCCAGGGGGCATGGGAGACCCAGTACTTC. Amino acids: CASSPTQGAWETQYF. The full variable domain, rest sourced from reference TRBV7-9 and TRBJ2-5, is DTGVSQNPRHKITKRGQNVTFRCDPISEHNRLYWYRQTLGQGPEFLTYFQNEAQLEKSRLLSDRFSAERPKGSFSTLEIQRTEQGDSAMYLCASSPTQGAWETQYFGPGTRLLVL.

The chain couples TRBV19 to TRBJ1-6; 8 nucleotides agree with TRBD1. V shed 3 bases and J 6 bases; nucleotides not matched to a gene: 16. The germline gives CDR1 LNHDA, CDR2 SQIVND (reference sequence). This CDR3 comprises 19 residues. The CDR3 protein is CASSIPDRGRGWSNSPLHF. Here the CDR3 DNA reads TGTGCCAGTAGTATCCCTGACAGGGGACGGGGGTGGTCTAATTCACCCCTCCACTTT. Full variable domain (remainder filled in from reference TRBV19 and TRBJ1-6): DGGITQSPKYLFRKEGQNVTLSCEQNLNHDAMYWYRQDPGQGLRLIYYSQIVNDFQKGDIAEGYSVSREKKESFPLTVTSAQKNPTAFYLCASSIPDRGRGWSNSPLHFGNGTRLTVT.

This clone was picked up a small number of times. The V call is TRBV18, the J call TRBJ1-6, with 7 bases lining up with TRBD1. V lost 3 bases and J lost 13; bases outside the gene matches: 12. Germline V gene sequence: CDR1 KGHSH, CDR2 LQKENI. The CDR3 contains 15 residues. The CDR3 DNA is TGTGCCAGCTCACCGGCCGGAACACAGGGGATCCCCCTCCACTTT. Translation gives CASSPAGTQGIPLHF.

The V and J genes are TRBV9 and TRBJ2-7, with TRBD2 identical over 8 bases. There are 15 residues in the CDR3. CDR1 SGDLS and CDR2 YYNGEE come from the germline V gene. After removal of 3 bases from V and 6 bases from J, the junction contained 11 bases not matched to a gene. This CDR3 is CASSATGLAQGEQYF. DNA of the CDR3: TGTGCCAGCAGCGCCACCGGACTAGCCCAGGGCGAGCAGTACTTC.

This chain uses TRBV7-8 with TRBJ1-5; 9 nucleotides match TRBD1. J was trimmed by 11 bases and V by 4 bases; bases with no gene match: 3. The germline V gene has CDR1 SGHVS and CDR2 FQNEAQ. This CDR3 has 12 amino acids. CDR3 in DNA: TGTGCCAGCAGCTCTCGGACAGGGGCCCAGCATTTT. Its translation is CASSSRTGAQHF. Full variable domain (outside the CDR3, taken from reference TRBV7-8 and TRBJ1-5): GAGVSQSPRYKVAKRGQDVALRCDPISGHVSLFWYQQALGQGPEFLTYFQNEAQLDKSGLPSDRFFAERPEGSVSTLKIQRTQQEDSAVYLCASSSRTGAQHFGDGTRLSIL.

The V call is TRBV6-5, the J call TRBJ2-1; perhaps TRBD2 as D (5 bases). The CDR3 extends over 15 amino acids. CDR1 and CDR2 from the germline V gene are MNHEY and SVGAGI. V was trimmed by 7 bases and J by 9 bases, leaving 22 bases between them. CDR3 protein: CASTPGSGGRSEQFF. CDR3 nucleotides: TGTGCCAGCACCCCTGGGTCAGGAGGACGGAGTGAGCAGTTCTTC.

This clone was observed a few times. The genes are TRBV25-1 and TRBJ2-1, with D maybe TRBD2 (6 bases). Trimming stripped 1 base from V and 1 base from J, with 17 bases between. CDR1 and CDR2 from the germline V gene are MGHDK and SYGVNS. CDR3 length: 18 residues. CDR3 coding DNA: TGTGCCAGCAGTGAATTGAGAGGCGGGGAGAGGTCCTACAATGAGCAGTTCTTC. It encodes CASSELRGGERSYNEQFF.

This clone came up once. The genes are TRBV5-1 and TRBJ1-1, with TRBD1 matching 9 bases. There are 16 residues in the CDR3. Trimming at V came to 2 bases and at J to 5 bases, leaving 10 bases not matched to a gene. CDR1 and CDR2 (germline): SGHRS, YFSETQ. CDR3 sequence: CASSFTPGQGRTEAFF. The CDR3 DNA reads as TGCGCCAGCAGCTTTACACCGGGACAGGGAAGGACTGAAGCTTTCTTT.

The chain has TRBV27 and TRBJ2-7; a weak D match, TRBD2 (6 bases). This CDR3 region has 12 residues. V was trimmed by 8 bases and J by 1 base, leaving 9 bases between them. CDR1 is MNHEY and CDR2 is SMNVEV in the germline V gene (reference sequence). In DNA form, the CDR3 reads TGTGCCAGCTCTGGAGGGTCCTACGAGCAGTACTTC. Translation gives CASSGGSYEQYF.